The present T cell receptor (beta chain) was sequenced within a study of spatial heterogeneity in lung cancer. Background on the study: Researchers sequenced follow-up PBMC samples if they had them, and these came a median of about 22 months after resection.

Trimming took 3 bases from V and 5 from J; bases not matched to a gene: 11. The germline V gene encodes CDR1 SGHRS and CDR2 YFSETQ. The CDR3 is 16 amino acids. A unique molecular identifier was carried by every single TCR cDNA molecule. Via MiXCR, TCRdb re-called the 5' RACE reads, giving one row per CDR3 protein. Of 51,000 or so distinct CDR3 sequences listed, less than 9.5% were seen once; the top ten hold roughly 35%. Time point described: blood at routine non-recurrence follow-up after resection. Sequencing was performed on whole RNA extracted from tumor and nontumor lung tissue, or from frozen PBMC, and the material was left unsorted.

The chain joins TRBV5-1 to TRBJ1-2, with 9 bases fitting TRBD1. The sequence was collected from a female donor with early-stage non-small cell lung cancer. This material consisted of PBMCs, taken at follow-up. The CDR3 DNA is TGCGCCAGCAGCTCTTCCGGGACAGGGATATTATATGGCTACACCTTC. Translation: CASSSSGTGILYGYTF.